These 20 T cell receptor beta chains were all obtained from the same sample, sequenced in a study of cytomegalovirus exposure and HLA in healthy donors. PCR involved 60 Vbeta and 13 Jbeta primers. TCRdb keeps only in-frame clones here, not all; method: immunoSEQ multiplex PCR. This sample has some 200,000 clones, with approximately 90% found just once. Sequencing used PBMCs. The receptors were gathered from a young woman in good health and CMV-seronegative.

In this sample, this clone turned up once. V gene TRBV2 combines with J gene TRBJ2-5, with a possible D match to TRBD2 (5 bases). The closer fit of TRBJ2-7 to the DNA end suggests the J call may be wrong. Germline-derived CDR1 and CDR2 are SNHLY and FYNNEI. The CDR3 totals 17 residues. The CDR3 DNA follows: TGTGCCAGCAGTGGATATGGCCGGGATCATAAAAAGTACGAGCAGTACTTC. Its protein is CASSGYGRDHKKYEQYF.

The CDR3: CASSAALGQGNTIYF. The CDR3 DNA is TGTGCCAGCAGCGCTGCCCTTGGTCAGGGAAACACCATATATTTT. V is TRBV9 and J is TRBJ1-3; D remains ambiguous. Trimming pared 3 bases from V and 4 bases from J, leaving 14 bases between. This CDR3 comprises 15 residues. Germline values: CDR1 SGDLS, CDR2 YYNGEE.

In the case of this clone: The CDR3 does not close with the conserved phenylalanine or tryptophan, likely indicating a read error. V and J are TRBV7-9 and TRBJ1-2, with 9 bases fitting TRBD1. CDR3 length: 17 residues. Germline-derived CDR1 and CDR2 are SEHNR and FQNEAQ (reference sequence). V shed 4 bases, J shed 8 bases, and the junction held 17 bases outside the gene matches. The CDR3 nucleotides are TGTGCCAGCAGCTCACCCCCGACGAGGACAGGGGTCCTGGGCTACACCCTC. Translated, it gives CASSSPPTRTGVLGYTL.

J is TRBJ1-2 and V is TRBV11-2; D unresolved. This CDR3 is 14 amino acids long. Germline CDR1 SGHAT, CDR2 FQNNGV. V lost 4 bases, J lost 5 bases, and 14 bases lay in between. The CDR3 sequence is CASSSQVRPYGYTF. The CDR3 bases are TGTGCCAGCAGCTCTCAGGTCAGACCGTATGGCTACACCTTC.

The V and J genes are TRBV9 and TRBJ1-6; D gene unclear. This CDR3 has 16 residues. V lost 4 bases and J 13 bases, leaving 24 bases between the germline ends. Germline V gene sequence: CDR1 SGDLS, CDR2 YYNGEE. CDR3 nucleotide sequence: TGTGCCAGCAGCTCAAAAGGGTCGGGAGCGGCGGCCCCCCTCCACTTT. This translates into CASSSKGSGAAAPLHF.

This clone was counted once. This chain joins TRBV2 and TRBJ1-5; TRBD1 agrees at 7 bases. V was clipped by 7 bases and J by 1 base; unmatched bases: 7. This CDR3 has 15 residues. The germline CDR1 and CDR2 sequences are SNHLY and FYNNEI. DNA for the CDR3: TGTGCCAGCAATTACAGGGGACAAAGCAATCAGCCCCAGCATTTT. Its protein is CASNYRGQSNQPQHF.

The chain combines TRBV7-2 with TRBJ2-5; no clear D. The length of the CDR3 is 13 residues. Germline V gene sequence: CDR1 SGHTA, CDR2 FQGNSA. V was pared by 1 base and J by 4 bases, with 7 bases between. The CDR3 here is CASSLGSGETQYF. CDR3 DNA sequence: TGTGCCAGCAGCTTAGGGTCAGGAGAGACCCAGTACTTC.

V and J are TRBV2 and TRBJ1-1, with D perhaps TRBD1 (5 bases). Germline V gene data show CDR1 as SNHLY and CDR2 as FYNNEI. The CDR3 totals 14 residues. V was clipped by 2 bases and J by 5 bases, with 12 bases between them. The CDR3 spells CASSELGGSTEAFF. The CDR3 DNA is TGTGCCAGCAGTGAACTTGGGGGGTCGACTGAAGCTTTCTTT.

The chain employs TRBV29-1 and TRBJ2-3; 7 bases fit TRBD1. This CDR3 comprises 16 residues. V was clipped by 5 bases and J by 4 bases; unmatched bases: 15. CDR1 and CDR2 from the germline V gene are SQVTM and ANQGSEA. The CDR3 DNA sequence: TGCAGCGTTACTAAAGTTCCAGGGGGACCGTCAGATACGCAGTATTTT. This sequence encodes CSVTKVPGGPSDTQYF.

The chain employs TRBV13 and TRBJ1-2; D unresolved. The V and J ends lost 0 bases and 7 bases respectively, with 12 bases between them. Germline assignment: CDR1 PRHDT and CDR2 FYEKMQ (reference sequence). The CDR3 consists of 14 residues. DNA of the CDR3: TGTGCCAGCAGCTTAGGGTCCGGGAATGTTGGCTACACCTTC. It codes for CASSLGSGNVGYTF. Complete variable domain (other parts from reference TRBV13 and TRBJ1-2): AAGVIQSPRHLIKEKRETATLKCYPIPRHDTVYWYQQGPGQDPQFLISFYEKMQSDKGSIPDRFSAQQFSDYHSELNMSSLELGDSALYFCASSLGSGNVGYTFGSGTRLTVV.

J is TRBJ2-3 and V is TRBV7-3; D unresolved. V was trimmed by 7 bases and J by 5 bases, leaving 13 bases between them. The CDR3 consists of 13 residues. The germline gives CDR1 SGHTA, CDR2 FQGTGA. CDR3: CASNARLGDTQYF. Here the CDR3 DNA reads TGTGCCAGCAACGCTAGGTTGGGAGATACGCAGTATTTT.

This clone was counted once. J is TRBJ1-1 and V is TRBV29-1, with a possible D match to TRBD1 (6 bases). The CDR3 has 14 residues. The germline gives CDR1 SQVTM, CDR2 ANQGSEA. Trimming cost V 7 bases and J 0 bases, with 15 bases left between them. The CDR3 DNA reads TGCAGCGCTGGTGGACAGTACCTGAACACTGAAGCTTTCTTT. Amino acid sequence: CSAGGQYLNTEAFF. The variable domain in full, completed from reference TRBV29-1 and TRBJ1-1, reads SAVISQKPSRDICQRGTSLTIQCQVDSQVTMMFWYRQQPGQSLTLIATANQGSEATYESGFVIDKFPISRPNLTFSTLTVSNMSPEDSSIYLCSAGGQYLNTEAFFGQGTRLTVV.

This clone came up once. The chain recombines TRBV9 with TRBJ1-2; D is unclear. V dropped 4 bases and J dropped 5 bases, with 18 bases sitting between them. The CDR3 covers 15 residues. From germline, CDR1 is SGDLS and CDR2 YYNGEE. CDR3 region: CASSPGGTASYGYTF. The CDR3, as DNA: TGTGCCAGCAGCCCCGGAGGAACAGCCTCTTATGGCTACACCTTC.

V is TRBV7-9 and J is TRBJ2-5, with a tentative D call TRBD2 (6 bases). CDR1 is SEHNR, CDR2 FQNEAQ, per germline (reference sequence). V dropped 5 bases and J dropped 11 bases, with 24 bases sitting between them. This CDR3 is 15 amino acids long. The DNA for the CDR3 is TGTGCCAGCAGCGGATCCGGGACCCCCGGCGGGGAGCAGTACTTC. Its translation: CASSGSGTPGGEQYF. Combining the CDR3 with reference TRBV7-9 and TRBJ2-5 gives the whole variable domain DTGVSQNPRHKITKRGQNVTFRCDPISEHNRLYWYRQTLGQGPEFLTYFQNEAQLEKSRLLSDRFSAERPKGSFSTLEIQRTEQGDSAMYLCASSGSGTPGGEQYFGPGTRLLVL.

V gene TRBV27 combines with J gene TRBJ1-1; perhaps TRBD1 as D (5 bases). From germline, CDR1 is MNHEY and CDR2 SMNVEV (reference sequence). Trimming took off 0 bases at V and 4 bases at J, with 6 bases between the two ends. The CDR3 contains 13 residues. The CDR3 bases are TGTGCCAGCAGTTTATCCAGGGCCACTGAAGCTTTCTTT. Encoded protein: CASSLSRATEAFF.

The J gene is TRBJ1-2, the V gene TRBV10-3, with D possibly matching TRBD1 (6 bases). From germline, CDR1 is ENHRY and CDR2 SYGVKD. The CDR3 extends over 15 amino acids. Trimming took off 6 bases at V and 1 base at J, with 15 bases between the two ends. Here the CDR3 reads CAISSGGQGNYGYTF. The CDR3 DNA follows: TGTGCCATCAGCTCGGGGGGCCAGGGTAACTATGGCTACACCTTC.

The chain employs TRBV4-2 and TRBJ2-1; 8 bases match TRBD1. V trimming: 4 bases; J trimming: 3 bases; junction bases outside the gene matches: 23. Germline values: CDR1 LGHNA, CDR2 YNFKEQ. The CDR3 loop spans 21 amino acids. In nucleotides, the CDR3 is TGTGCCAGCAGCCGCCACGGACAGGGCACGGGTGCCCCGGTCCACTACAATGAGCAGTTCTTC. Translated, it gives CASSRHGQGTGAPVHYNEQFF.

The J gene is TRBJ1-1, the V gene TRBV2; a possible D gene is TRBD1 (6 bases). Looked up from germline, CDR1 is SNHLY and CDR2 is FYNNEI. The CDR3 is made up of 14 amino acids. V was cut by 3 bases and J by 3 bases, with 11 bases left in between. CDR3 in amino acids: CASSEQGTYTEAFF. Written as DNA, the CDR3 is TGTGCCAGCAGTGAGCAGGGGACGTACACTGAAGCTTTCTTT.

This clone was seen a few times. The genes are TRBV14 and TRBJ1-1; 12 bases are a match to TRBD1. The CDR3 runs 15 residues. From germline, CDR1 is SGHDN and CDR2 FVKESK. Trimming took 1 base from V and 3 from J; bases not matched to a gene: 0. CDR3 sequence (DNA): TGTGCCAGCAGCCAAGGGGACAGGGGGCACACTGAAGCTTTCTTT. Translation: CASSQGDRGHTEAFF.

The CDR3 reads CASSQDRGTEAFF. The DNA for the CDR3 is TGTGCCAGCAGCCAAGACAGGGGGACTGAAGCTTTCTTT. J is TRBJ1-1 and V is TRBV14; TRBD1 matches at 7 bases. Germline-derived CDR1 and CDR2 are SGHDN and FVKESK. The CDR3 is 13 amino acids. V dropped 0 bases and J dropped 5; count of bases not matched to a gene: 0.